Sequencing of this TCR beta chain was carried out in a study of T cells after yellow fever vaccination. Overall study results and limits: Clonotypes shared by both compartments, CD4 and CD8, made up a small share.

Trimming removed 4 bases from V and 1 base from J, with 15 bases in between. The CDR3 consists of 15 residues. Germline CDR1 and CDR2: SGHDT and YYEEEE. TCRdb re-derived calls from the 5' RACE reads in MiXCR, one entry per CDR3 protein. The table shows about 150,000 distinct CDR3 sequences, with around 6.3% occurring only once. This clonotype was seen many times. Antigen unknown. The sample here was CD4+ T cells sorted from PBMCs, taken 10 days after the yellow fever booster vaccination. The chain carries TRBV5-6 and TRBJ2-7, with D tentatively TRBD1 (6 bases). The clonotype comes from a man in his thirties or forties who received the YFV17D yellow fever vaccine. The CDR3 loop reads CASSPTQGISYEQYF. CDR3 in DNA: TGTGCCAGCAGCCCGACCCAGGGGATTTCCTACGAGCAGTACTTC.